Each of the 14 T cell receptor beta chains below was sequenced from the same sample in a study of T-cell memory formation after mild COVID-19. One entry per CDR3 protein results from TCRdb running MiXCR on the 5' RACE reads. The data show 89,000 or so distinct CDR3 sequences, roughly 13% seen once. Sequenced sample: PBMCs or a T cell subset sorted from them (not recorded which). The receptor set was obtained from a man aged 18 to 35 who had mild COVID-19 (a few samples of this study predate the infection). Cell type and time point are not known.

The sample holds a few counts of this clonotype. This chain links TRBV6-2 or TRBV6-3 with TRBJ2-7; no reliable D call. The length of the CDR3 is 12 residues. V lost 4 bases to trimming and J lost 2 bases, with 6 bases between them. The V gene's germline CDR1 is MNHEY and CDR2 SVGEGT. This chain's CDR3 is CASSLGTYEQYV. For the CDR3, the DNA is TGTGCCAGCAGTTTAGGGACCTACGAGCAGTACGTC.

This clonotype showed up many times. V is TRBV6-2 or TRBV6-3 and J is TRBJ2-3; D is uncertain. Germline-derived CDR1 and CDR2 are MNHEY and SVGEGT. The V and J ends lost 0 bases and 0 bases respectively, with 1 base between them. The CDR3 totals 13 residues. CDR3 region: CASSYSSTDTQYF. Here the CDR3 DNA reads TGTGCCAGCAGTTACTCCAGCACAGATACGCAGTATTTT.

The CDR3 spells CASSPSRRSTEAFF. The CDR3, as DNA: TGCGCCAGCAGCCCGAGCCGCAGGTCCACTGAAGCTTTCTTT. The chain joins TRBV4-1 to TRBJ1-1; D unclear. CDR1 is MGHRA and CDR2 is YSYEKL in the germline V gene. V shed 4 bases and J shed 4 bases, with 13 bases lying between them. CDR3 length: 14 amino acids.

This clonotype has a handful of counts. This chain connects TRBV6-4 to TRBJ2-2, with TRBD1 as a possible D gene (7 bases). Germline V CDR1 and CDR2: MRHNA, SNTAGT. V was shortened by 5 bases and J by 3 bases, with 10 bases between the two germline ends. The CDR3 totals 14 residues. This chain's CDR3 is CASSQGGYTGELFF. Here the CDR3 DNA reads TGTGCCAGCAGTCAGGGGGGATACACCGGGGAGCTGTTTTTT.

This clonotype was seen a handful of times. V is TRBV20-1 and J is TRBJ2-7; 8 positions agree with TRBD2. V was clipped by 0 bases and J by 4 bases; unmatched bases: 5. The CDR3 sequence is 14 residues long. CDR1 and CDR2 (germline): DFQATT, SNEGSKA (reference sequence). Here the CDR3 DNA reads TGCAGTGCTAGAGAAGCGGGGGCCTGGTACGAGCAGTACGTC. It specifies CSAREAGAWYEQYV.

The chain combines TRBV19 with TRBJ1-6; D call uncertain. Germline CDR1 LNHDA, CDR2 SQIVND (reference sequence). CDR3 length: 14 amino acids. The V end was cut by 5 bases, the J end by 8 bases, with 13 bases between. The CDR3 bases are TGTGCCAGTAGTGGGCCGGGCTCCTATTCACCCCTCCACTTT. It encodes CASSGPGSYSPLHF.

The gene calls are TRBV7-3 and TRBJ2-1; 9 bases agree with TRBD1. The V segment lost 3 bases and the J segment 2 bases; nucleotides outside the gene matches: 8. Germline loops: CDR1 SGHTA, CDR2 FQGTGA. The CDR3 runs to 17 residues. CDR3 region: CASSFSPRDRAYNEQFF. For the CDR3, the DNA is TGTGCCAGCAGCTTTTCGCCCCGGGACAGGGCCTACAATGAGCAGTTCTTC.

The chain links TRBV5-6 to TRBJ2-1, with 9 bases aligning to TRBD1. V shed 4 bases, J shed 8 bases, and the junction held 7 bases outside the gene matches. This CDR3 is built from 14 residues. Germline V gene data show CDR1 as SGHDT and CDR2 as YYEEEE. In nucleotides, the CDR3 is TGTGCCAGCAGCGGGACAGGGAGTTGGTATGAGCAGTTCTTC. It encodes CASSGTGSWYEQFF.

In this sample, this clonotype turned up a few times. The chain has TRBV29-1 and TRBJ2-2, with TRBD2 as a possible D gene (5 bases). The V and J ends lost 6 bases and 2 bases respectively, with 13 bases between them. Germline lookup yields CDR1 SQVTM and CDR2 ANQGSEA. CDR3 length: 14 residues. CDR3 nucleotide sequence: TGCAGCGTGAGGGCCTCTATAAACACCGGGGAGCTGTTTTTT. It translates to CSVRASINTGELFF.

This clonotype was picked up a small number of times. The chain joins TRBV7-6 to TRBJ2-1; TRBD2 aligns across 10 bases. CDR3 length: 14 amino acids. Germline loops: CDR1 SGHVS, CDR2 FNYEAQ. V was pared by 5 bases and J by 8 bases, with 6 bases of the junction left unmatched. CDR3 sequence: CASSATSGVYEQFF. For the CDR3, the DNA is TGTGCCAGCAGCGCAACTAGCGGGGTTTATGAGCAGTTCTTC. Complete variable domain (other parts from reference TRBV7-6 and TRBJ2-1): GAGVSQSPRYKVTKRGQDVALRCDPISGHVSLYWYRQALGQGPEFLTYFNYEAQQDKSGLPNDRFSAERPEGSISTLTIQRTEQRDSAMYRCASSATSGVYEQFFGPGTRLTVL.

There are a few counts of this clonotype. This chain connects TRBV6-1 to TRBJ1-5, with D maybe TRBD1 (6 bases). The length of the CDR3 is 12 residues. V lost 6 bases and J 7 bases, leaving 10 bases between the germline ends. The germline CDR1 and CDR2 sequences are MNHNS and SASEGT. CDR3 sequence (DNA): TGTGCCAGCAGATACAGGGACCAGCCCCAGCATTTT. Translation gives CASRYRDQPQHF.

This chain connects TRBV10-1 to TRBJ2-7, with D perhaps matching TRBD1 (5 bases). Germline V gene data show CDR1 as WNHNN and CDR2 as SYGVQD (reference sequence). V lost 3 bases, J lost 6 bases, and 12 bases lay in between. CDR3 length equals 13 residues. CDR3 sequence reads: CASSERLGVEQYF. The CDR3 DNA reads TGCGCCAGCAGTGAACGGCTAGGGGTCGAGCAGTACTTC.

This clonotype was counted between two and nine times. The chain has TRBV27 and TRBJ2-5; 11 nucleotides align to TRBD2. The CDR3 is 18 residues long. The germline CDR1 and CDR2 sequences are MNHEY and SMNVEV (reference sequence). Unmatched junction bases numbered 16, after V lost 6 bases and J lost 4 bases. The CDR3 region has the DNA TGTGCCAGCAGGCCAAGGGGGGCGACTAGCGGGGTTCGAGAGACCCAGTACTTC. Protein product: CASRPRGATSGVRETQYF.

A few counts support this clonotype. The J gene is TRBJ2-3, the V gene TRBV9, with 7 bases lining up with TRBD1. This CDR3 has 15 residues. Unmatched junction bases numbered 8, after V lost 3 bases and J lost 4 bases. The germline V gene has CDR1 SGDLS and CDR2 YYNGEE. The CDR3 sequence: CASSESGTVADTQYF. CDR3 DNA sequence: TGTGCCAGCAGCGAATCCGGGACAGTGGCAGATACGCAGTATTTT.